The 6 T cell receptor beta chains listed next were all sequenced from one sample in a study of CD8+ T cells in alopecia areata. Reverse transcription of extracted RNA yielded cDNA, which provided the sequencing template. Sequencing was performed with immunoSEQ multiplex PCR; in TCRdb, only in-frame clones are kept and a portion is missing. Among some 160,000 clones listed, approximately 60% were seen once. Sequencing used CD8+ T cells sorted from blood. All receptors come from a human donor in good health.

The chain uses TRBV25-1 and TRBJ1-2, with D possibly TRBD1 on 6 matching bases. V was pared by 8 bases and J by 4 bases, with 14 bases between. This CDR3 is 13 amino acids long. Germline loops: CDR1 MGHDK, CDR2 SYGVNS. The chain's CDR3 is CASAGQRSYGYTF. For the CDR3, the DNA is TGTGCCAGCGCGGGACAACGATCCTATGGCTACACCTTC.

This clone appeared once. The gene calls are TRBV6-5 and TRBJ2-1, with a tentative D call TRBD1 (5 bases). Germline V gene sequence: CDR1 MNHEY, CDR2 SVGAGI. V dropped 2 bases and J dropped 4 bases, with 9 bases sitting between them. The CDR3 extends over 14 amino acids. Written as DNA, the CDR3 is TGTGCCAGCAGTTACGCCTCAGGGTACAATGAGCAGTTCTTC. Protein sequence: CASSYASGYNEQFF.

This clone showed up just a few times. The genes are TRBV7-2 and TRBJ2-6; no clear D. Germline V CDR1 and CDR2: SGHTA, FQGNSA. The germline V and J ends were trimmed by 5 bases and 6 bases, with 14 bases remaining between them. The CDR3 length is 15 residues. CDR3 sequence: CASSTSFGAANVLTF. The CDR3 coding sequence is TGTGCCAGCAGCACCAGCTTCGGTGCGGCCAACGTCCTGACTTTC.

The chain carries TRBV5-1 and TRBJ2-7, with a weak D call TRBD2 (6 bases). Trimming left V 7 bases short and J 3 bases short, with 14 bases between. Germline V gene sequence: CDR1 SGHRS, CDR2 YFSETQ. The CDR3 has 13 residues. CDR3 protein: CASSSSAGYEQYF. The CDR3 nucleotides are TGCGCCAGCTCCAGCTCAGCGGGCTACGAGCAGTACTTC.

The DNA of the CDR3 is TGCGCCAGCAGCTTGCGCCTCAGCCACGAGCAGTTCTTC. The encoded protein is CASSLRLSHEQFF. This chain connects TRBV5-1 to TRBJ2-1; D gene ambiguous. The length of the CDR3 is 13 residues. V dropped 1 base and J dropped 10 bases, with 12 bases sitting between them. CDR1 is SGHRS and CDR2 is YFSETQ in the germline V gene.

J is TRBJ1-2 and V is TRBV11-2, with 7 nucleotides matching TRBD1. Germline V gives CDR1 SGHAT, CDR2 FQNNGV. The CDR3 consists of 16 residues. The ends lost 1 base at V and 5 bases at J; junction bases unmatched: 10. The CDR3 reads CASSLVGETGTYGYTF. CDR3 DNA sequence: TGTGCCAGCAGCTTAGTAGGGGAGACAGGGACGTATGGCTACACCTTC.